The rows below give T cell receptor beta chains drawn from one sample of a study of T cells after yellow fever vaccination. TCRdb passed the 5' RACE reads through MiXCR, listing each CDR3 protein once. The repertoire holds 610,000 or so distinct CDR3 sequences, 9% to 15% seen once, with 15% in the top ten. The sample in question was PBMCs, obtained on the day of the yellow fever booster vaccination. The receptors here all came from a man aged 25-45 years who received the YFV17D yellow fever vaccine. Each CDR3 is given with its conserved first and last residue.

V	J	CDR3
TRBV3-1	TRBJ2-7	CASSQDTGGHREQYF
TRBV5-1	TRBJ2-1	CASFRGSGSLLNEQFF
TRBV18	TRBJ2-1	CASATGTAIFNEQFF
TRBV30	TRBJ1-3	CAWSSAGGGNTIYF
TRBV15	TRBJ2-7	CATSRKISTTYEQYF
TRBV10-3	TRBJ2-2	CAIKGDLSTGELFF
TRBV6-1	TRBJ2-1	CASSWKGFPSYNEQFF
TRBV6-2/TRBV6-3	TRBJ1-5	CASSTAVAGTIGLLSNQPQHF
TRBV6-1	TRBJ2-1	CASSPSSPGGSSYNEQFF
TRBV6-5	TRBJ2-3	CASSSSRDTQYF
TRBV20-1	TRBJ2-2	CSAGGGPGELFF
TRBV5-1	TRBJ1-2	CASSLPDRSVNGYTF
TRBV20-1	TRBJ1-5	CSASDQPQHF
TRBV10-3	TRBJ2-3	CAISGLGGLPRGNTQYF
TRBV7-2	TRBJ2-1	CASSALYNEQFF
TRBV20-1	TRBJ2-7	CSAPRLAGGVYEQYF
TRBV28	TRBJ2-7	CASRSGTGMYF
TRBV20-1	TRBJ1-4	CSPYGGPNEKLFF
TRBV24-1	TRBJ2-2	CATGDRARPGELFF
TRBV20-1	TRBJ1-5	CSARTWDRGSNQPQHF
TRBV24-1	TRBJ2-1	CATSDTRGGDNEQFF
TRBV5-1	TRBJ2-2	CASSLALVSGELFF
TRBV29-1	TRBJ2-7	CSAVGRGSSYEQYF
TRBV7-9	TRBJ2-7	CASSSSQGAEGYEQYF
TRBV7-2	TRBJ1-1	CASSLAPTGVHTEAFF
TRBV5-1	TRBJ2-5	CASCPSGRKETQYF
TRBV20-1	TRBJ1-5	CSVTTGNQPQHF
TRBV5-1	TRBJ2-1	CASSPEWGEQFF
TRBV7-2	TRBJ2-7	CASSIGGGPSSQQYF
TRBV19	TRBJ2-7	CASSISRSQFYEQYF
TRBV9	TRBJ2-3	CASSHLPSYDTQYF
TRBV5-6	TRBJ2-7	CASSLSLASREQYF
TRBV19	TRBJ2-7	CASSTTKTYEQYF
TRBV7-8	TRBJ1-5	CASSPGIYSNQPQHF
TRBV7-6	TRBJ2-4	CASSPADRPNIQYF
TRBV29-1	TRBJ2-1	CSEEGTGDEQFF
TRBV4-3	TRBJ1-1	CASSQGPGPNTEAFF
TRBV10-3	TRBJ2-7	CAISESRDLYEQYF
TRBV7-3	TRBJ2-2	CASSPSPGRVSNGELFF
TRBV7-2	TRBJ1-1	CASSQRDRNTEAFF
TRBV30	TRBJ2-7	CATMIWGYNEQYF
TRBV5-1	TRBJ1-1	CASSFPLGGGSDRTEAFF
TRBV18	TRBJ2-3	CASDPLGRTDTQYF
TRBV20-1	TRBJ2-2	CSARPSSGTGELFF
TRBV20-1	TRBJ2-3	CSAFRGTGNSDTQYF
TRBV6-2/TRBV6-3	TRBJ2-1	CASSLMTSGLYNEQFF
TRBV5-1	TRBJ2-7	CASSLETDALYEQYF